The 20 T cell receptor beta chains listed next were all sequenced from one sample in a study of T cells in Graves' hyperthyroidism and ophthalmopathy. Amplification targeted TCR beta CDR3 regions from RNA transcripts. When the TCR CDR3 underwent first-round RT-PCR, the HTBI primer set was used. In TCRdb, the multiplex PCR reads were re-called with MiXCR into one record per CDR3 protein. Among roughly 550,000 distinct CDR3 sequences listed, around 16% were seen once. Sample: blood. These receptors were taken from a woman in her thirties with Graves' ophthalmopathy.

This clonotype was seen ten or more times. The CDR3 DNA is TGTGCCAGCTCAGTGGACAGCACTCCCTATGGCTACACCTTC. It encodes CASSVDSTPYGYTF. The V gene is TRBV18, the J gene TRBJ1-2, with a tentative D call TRBD1 (6 bases). The CDR3 spans 14 residues. Germline-derived CDR1 and CDR2 are KGHSH and LQKENI. V lost 5 bases to trimming and J lost 4 bases, with 14 bases between them.

The rearrangement uses TRBV30 and TRBJ2-7, with D hard to call. V dropped 0 bases and J dropped 6 bases, with 15 bases sitting between them. This CDR3 is built from 14 residues. Germline V CDR1 and CDR2: GTSNPN, SVGIG (reference sequence). The CDR3 nucleotides are TGTGCCTGGAGTGTCGCGGCATCGAATGTCGAGCAGTACTTC. Its protein product is CAWSVAASNVEQYF.

This clonotype was counted only a few times. The rearrangement joins TRBV28 to TRBJ1-2; D possibly corresponds to TRBD1 (6 bases). Trimming cost V 9 bases and J 1 base, with 9 bases left between them. The CDR3 runs to 12 residues. CDR1 and CDR2 (germline): MDHEN, SYDVKM. The CDR3: CASTDSNYGYTF. CDR3 coding DNA: TGTGCCAGTACGGACAGTAACTATGGCTACACCTTC.

This clonotype was counted once. A much larger clone lies one base from this, so it may be a read error. V usage is TRBV20-1 and J usage is TRBJ1-2; a weak D match, TRBD1 (5 bases). The length of the CDR3 is 14 residues. The germline V and J ends were trimmed by 6 bases and 0 bases, with 14 bases remaining between them. In germline, CDR1 is DFQATT, CDR2 SNEGSKA (reference sequence). This CDR3 reads CSATGAGANYGYTF. The CDR3 DNA reads TGCAGTGCAACCGGGGCTGGAGCTAACTATGGCTACACCTTC.

The chain employs TRBV12-3 or TRBV12-4 and TRBJ2-1; no definite D call. V gave up 4 bases and J gave up 6 bases, with 13 bases separating them. CDR3 length: 14 amino acids. CDR3 amino acids: CASSSRRGPNEQFF. CDR3 coding DNA: TGTGCCAGCAGTTCCAGGAGAGGCCCCAATGAGCAGTTCTTC.

The rearrangement uses TRBV28 and TRBJ2-1, with 14 bases fitting TRBD2. The V gene end was trimmed by 3 bases and the J gene end by 0 bases; junction bases not matched to a gene: 7. This CDR3 spans 19 amino acids. Germline lookup yields CDR1 MDHEN and CDR2 SYDVKM. CDR3 sequence reads: CASSFGLAGGISSYNEQFF. CDR3 sequence (DNA): TGTGCCAGCAGTTTTGGACTAGCGGGAGGTATCAGCTCCTACAATGAGCAGTTCTTC.

This clonotype has at least ten counts. V is TRBV20-1 and J is TRBJ2-1; TRBD2 matches 9 bases. Trimming removed 6 bases from V and 3 bases from J; junction bases left unmatched: 15. CDR3 length: 17 residues. Per the germline V gene, CDR1 is DFQATT and CDR2 is SNEGSKA (reference sequence). The CDR3 nucleotides read TGCAGTGCGTTTACTAGCGGGTGGTCAAAACGCTACAATGAGCAGTTCTTC. Translating it yields CSAFTSGWSKRYNEQFF.

The sample holds many counts of this clonotype. The chain is built from TRBV30 and TRBJ1-5, with 9 bases fitting TRBD1. The J segment lost 4 bases and the V segment lost 3 bases, leaving 13 bases of the junction unmatched. Looked up from germline, CDR1 is GTSNPN and CDR2 is SVGIG (reference sequence). The CDR3 runs 17 residues. The DNA of the CDR3 is TGTGCCTGGAGCCGCCTGGGGACAGGGCTCGAAAATCAGCCCCAGCATTTT. Amino acid sequence: CAWSRLGTGLENQPQHF.

This clonotype came up many times. The genes are TRBV28 and TRBJ2-2; 14 bases are a match to TRBD2. The germline V gene has CDR1 MDHEN and CDR2 SYDVKM. The CDR3 consists of 17 residues. The V gene end was trimmed by 4 bases and the J gene end by 3 bases; junction bases not matched to a gene: 4. The DNA of the CDR3 is TGTGCCAGCAGTTCGACTAGCGGGAGGGCCGACACCGGGGAGCTGTTTTTT. Its protein is CASSSTSGRADTGELFF.

This clonotype was seen only a few times. The chain recombines TRBV12-5 with TRBJ2-1; TRBD2 matches 9 bases. The CDR3 runs to 15 residues. V shed 6 bases and J 4 bases; nucleotides not matched to a gene: 7. The V gene's germline CDR1 is LGHNT and CDR2 FRNRAP. The CDR3 loop is CASGGGLAGYNEQFF. In DNA form, the CDR3 reads TGTGCTAGTGGCGGGGGGCTAGCGGGGTACAATGAGCAGTTCTTC.

The chain carries TRBV4-1 and TRBJ1-1; TRBD1 is a possible D gene (5 bases). Germline V gene lookup returns CDR1 MGHRA and CDR2 YSYEKL. Trimming took off 1 base at V and 5 bases at J, with 14 bases between the two ends. The CDR3 is 15 amino acids. CDR3 DNA sequence: TGCGCCAGCAGCCAAGTCAAGGGGTCGCGGACTGAAGCTTTCTTT. Its translation is CASSQVKGSRTEAFF.

This clonotype was detected once. CDR3 nucleotides: TGTGCCATCCCGGCGGGACAGGGGGCAATCGAGCAGTACTTC. This sequence encodes CAIPAGQGAIEQYF. V usage is TRBV6-2 or TRBV6-3 and J usage is TRBJ2-7, with 12 bases matching TRBD1. The CDR3 extends over 14 amino acids. Germline V gene lookup returns CDR1 MNHEY and CDR2 SVGEGT. The junction had 10 bases not matched to a gene; V was cut back by 10 bases and J by 6 bases.

This clonotype showed up many times. The gene calls are TRBV24-1 and TRBJ2-1; 13 bases fit TRBD2. There are 18 residues in the CDR3. V dropped 4 bases and J dropped 8; count of bases not matched to a gene: 13. From germline, CDR1 is KGHDR and CDR2 SFDVKD. CDR3 residues: CATSDSKTSGRRLDEQFF. DNA for the CDR3: TGTGCCACCAGTGACTCCAAGACTAGCGGGAGGAGGCTAGATGAGCAGTTCTTC.

The sample holds many counts of this clonotype. The chain links TRBV29-1 to TRBJ2-5, with 7 positions matching TRBD2. V lost 4 bases and J lost 1; bases outside the gene matches: 3. The CDR3 has 13 amino acids. Germline CDR1 SQVTM, CDR2 ANQGSEA. The CDR3 loop is CSVVSSGQETQYF. In DNA, the CDR3 is TGCAGCGTTGTTTCTAGCGGCCAAGAGACCCAGTACTTC.

The V and J genes are TRBV9 and TRBJ1-2; a weak D match, TRBD1 (6 bases). V gave up 3 bases and J gave up 2 bases, with 8 bases separating them. The CDR3 length is 13 residues. The germline V gene has CDR1 SGDLS and CDR2 YYNGEE. The CDR3 DNA sequence: TGTGCCAGCAGCGGACAGGTGAACTATGGCTACACCTTC. Translation: CASSGQVNYGYTF.

The table lists this clonotype with a few counts. The chain recombines TRBV5-1 with TRBJ2-5; 8 bases line up with TRBD1. Germline trimming cut 0 bases from V and 2 bases from J; bases unmatched to any gene: 6. The germline gives CDR1 SGHRS, CDR2 YFSETQ. CDR3 length equals 16 residues. CDR3 amino acids: CASSLAPGGGQETQYF. DNA for the CDR3: TGCGCCAGCAGCTTGGCCCCAGGGGGCGGACAAGAGACCCAGTACTTC.

This clonotype occurred many times. The V and J genes are TRBV12-3 or TRBV12-4 and TRBJ2-7; possible D gene TRBD2, 7 bases. The CDR3 contains 14 residues. The V gene lost 8 bases and the J gene lost 5 bases, with 19 bases spanning the gap. The CDR3 protein is CASLLGRGGHEQYF. Here the CDR3 DNA reads TGTGCCAGCCTTTTAGGGAGGGGGGGACACGAGCAGTACTTC.

This clonotype has at least ten counts. V usage is TRBV7-2 and J usage is TRBJ2-3, with TRBD1 as a possible D gene (5 bases). Germline lookup yields CDR1 SGHTA and CDR2 FQGNSA. CDR3 length: 15 amino acids. Between the trimmed V and J ends, which lost 2 bases and 8 bases, there was a span of 17 bases. The CDR3 sequence: CASSLTAGSSGTQYF. The CDR3 nucleotides read TGTGCCAGCAGCTTAACGGCAGGGTCGTCGGGTACGCAGTATTTT.

V usage is TRBV29-1 and J usage is TRBJ1-2; D is unclear. CDR3 length: 14 residues. The V gene lost 0 bases and the J gene lost 4 bases, with 12 bases spanning the gap. Germline V CDR1 and CDR2: SQVTM, ANQGSEA. The CDR3 loop is CSVEDRRAGYGYTF. The CDR3 region has the DNA TGCAGCGTTGAAGATCGGCGGGCCGGCTATGGCTACACCTTC.

V and J are TRBV2 and TRBJ2-7; possibly TRBD1 for D (5 bases). V dropped 3 bases and J dropped 2 bases, with 14 bases sitting between them. Germline assignment: CDR1 SNHLY and CDR2 FYNNEI. The CDR3 spans 15 residues. The CDR3 sequence: CASSEGSAGTYEQYF. Here the CDR3 DNA reads TGTGCCAGCAGTGAGGGTTCTGCAGGGACCTACGAGCAGTACTTC.